These 3 T cell receptor beta chains were sequenced from one sample in a study of Tregs in tolerant kidney transplant recipients. The method was immunoSEQ multiplex PCR; TCRdb's version includes in-frame clones alone and lacks a portion of them. The table lists 40,000 to 50,000 clones, about 90% of them singletons. Sequencing was performed on Tregs from blood. These receptors were obtained from a human donor in good health.

The chain is built from TRBV4-1 and TRBJ1-5; D is possibly TRBD1 (5 bases). The CDR3 runs 17 residues. Trimming shortened V by 0 bases and J by 8 bases, and 20 bases separated the two germline ends. Germline assignment: CDR1 MGHRA and CDR2 YSYEKL. Here the CDR3 DNA reads TGCGCCAGCAGCCAAGAAGCTATCGCCTCGGGGCGGGAGCCCCAGCATTTT. Its protein product is CASSQEAIASGREPQHF.

The chain employs TRBV27 and TRBJ2-7; D may be TRBD2 (7 bases). The CDR3 runs to 15 residues. The germline V gene has CDR1 MNHEY and CDR2 SMNVEV (reference sequence). V lost 6 bases and J lost 3, with 18 bases in between. The CDR3 sequence is CASRLGGDAFYEQYF. CDR3 sequence (DNA): TGTGCCAGCAGGCTAGGGGGGGATGCTTTCTACGAGCAGTACTTC.

The chain links TRBV11-1 to TRBJ2-5; D gene uncertain. CDR1 and CDR2 from the germline V gene are SGHAT and FQDESV (reference sequence). V lost 5 bases, J lost 2 bases, and 15 bases lay in between. The CDR3 contains 15 residues. The CDR3: CASSPVGTVQETQYF. The CDR3 DNA reads as TGTGCCAGCAGCCCAGTGGGAACCGTACAAGAGACCCAGTACTTC. The full variable domain, with the rest looked up from reference TRBV11-1 and TRBJ2-5, is EAEVAQSPRYKITEKSQAVAFWCDPISGHATLYWYRQILGQGPELLVQFQDESVVDDSQLPKDRFSAERLKGVDSTLKIQPAELGDSAMYLCASSPVGTVQETQYFGPGTRLLVL.